Listed below are T cell receptor beta chains from one sample, sequenced in a study of cytomegalovirus exposure and HLA in healthy donors. Method: immunoSEQ multiplex PCR; TCRdb's copy keeps in-frame clones and lacks some. The sample has over 150,000 clones, under 85% seen once; the top ten hold roughly 3%. The source material was PBMCs. The source is a male donor in good health and CMV-seronegative. CDR3s include the opening cysteine and the closing phenylalanine or tryptophan. The D gene is left open where the match is weak. A clone size is listed for some rows: how often the clone was seen (once, few, many), or a class if it is expanded.

NA	NA	TRBV27	TRBJ2-1	TGTGCCAGCAGATTCGGAGGGCCGTACAATGAGCAGTTCTTC	CASRFGGPYNEQFF
TRBD2	NA	TRBV30	TRBJ2-1	TGTGCCTGGAGTTTGGTGAGGGAGGGGCAGTTCTTC	CAWSLVREGQFF
TRBD1	NA	TRBV28	TRBJ2-1	TGTGCCAGTTCAGGGGGAATGAGCTACAATGAGCAGTTCTTC	CASSGGMSYNEQFF
TRBD1	NA	TRBV28	TRBJ1-2	TGTGCCAGCCTCGGGACAGGGGATTACTATGGCTACACCTTC	CASLGTGDYYGYTF
NA	NA	TRBV19	TRBJ2-4	TGTGCCAGTAGTATAGAGCTGTGGGCCGCCAAAAACATTCAGTACTTC	CASSIELWAAKNIQYF
TRBD1	NA	TRBV4-1	TRBJ1-2	TGCGCCAGCAGCCCAAGGACAGGGGGCTATGGCTACACCTTC	CASSPRTGGYGYTF
NA	NA	TRBV2	TRBJ1-2	TGTGCCAGCAGTGAACAGAGGATATATGGCTACACCTTC	CASSEQRIYGYTF
TRBD1	NA	TRBV9	TRBJ2-7	TGTGCCAGCAGCGCGGGACAGTCCTACGAGCAGTACTTC	CASSAGQSYEQYF
TRBD1	NA	TRBV28	TRBJ1-1	TGTGCCAGCAGTCCGGGACAGATGAACACTGAAGCTTTCTTT	CASSPGQMNTEAFF
NA	NA	TRBV6-1	TRBJ1-5	TGTGCCAGCAGTGCCGGCCGAAGGGGATTTAATCAGCCCCAGCATTTT	CASSAGRRGFNQPQHF
TRBD1	few	TRBV27	TRBJ1-2	TGTGCCAGCAGTTTATTGGGACAGGGAAACTATGGCTACACCTTC	CASSLLGQGNYGYTF
NA	NA	TRBV29-1	TRBJ2-1	TGCAGCTTACAGTCGTACAATGAGCAGTTCTTC	CSLQSYNEQFF
NA	NA	TRBV6-5	TRBJ2-1	TGTGCCAGCTTAGCTACCCACAATGAGCAGTTCTTC	CASLATHNEQFF
TRBD1	NA	TRBV19	TRBJ1-6	TGTGCCAGTAGTATCGGACAGGGTAATTCACCCCTCCACTTT	CASSIGQGNSPLHF
TRBD2	NA	TRBV7-3	TRBJ2-1	TGTGCCAGCGGCGGGGGGATCACCCCCTACAATGAGCAGTTCTTC	CASGGGITPYNEQFF
TRBD2	NA	TRBV5-1	TRBJ2-1	TGCGCCAGCAGACCTCTAGCGGGAGAAATAAATGAGCAGTTCTTC	CASRPLAGEINEQFF
NA	NA	TRBV6-1	TRBJ2-1	TGTGCCAGCAGTGAAGCAGTAGGGGGCTCCTACAATGAGCAGTTCTTC	CASSEAVGGSYNEQFF
NA	NA	TRBV18	TRBJ1-3	TGTGCCAGCTCTGGGAGCTACTCTGGAAACACCATATATTTT	CASSGSYSGNTIYF
TRBD2	NA	TRBV7-2	TRBJ2-3	TGTGCCAGCAGCTCCCTAGCGGGAGTGATAGATACGCAGTATTTT	CASSSLAGVIDTQYF
TRBD2	NA	TRBV9	TRBJ2-3	TGTGCCAGCAGCCTTGGGGCTAGCGGACTCACAGATACGCAGTATTTT	CASSLGASGLTDTQYF
NA	NA	TRBV2	TRBJ1-6	TGTGCCAGCAGTTCAGGGTGGAGGGCATCACCCCTCCACTTT	CASSSGWRASPLHF
NA	NA	TRBV4-2	TRBJ2-6	TGTGCCAGCAGCCAAGAGGAGGGTACCGGGGCCAACGTCCTGACTTTC	CASSQEEGTGANVLTF
NA	NA	TRBV28	TRBJ1-4	TGTGCCAGCAGTCCTCCTGCAACTAATGAAAAACTGTTTTTT	CASSPPATNEKLFF
TRBD1	NA	TRBV2	TRBJ2-5	TGTGCCAGCAAAGACAGGGGAGAGACCCAGTACTTC	CASKDRGETQYF
NA	NA	TRBV6-5	TRBJ1-5	TGTGCCAGCAGCCGGACAGAGAATCAGCCCCAGCATTTT	CASSRTENQPQHF
NA	NA	TRBV7-9	TRBJ1-2	TGTGCCAGCAGCTTATATGCGTCGGGAGCTAACTATGGCTACACCTTC	CASSLYASGANYGYTF
TRBD1	NA	TRBV18	TRBJ1-2	TGTGCCAGCTCACCAGGACAGGGGGCTCAAGGCTACACCTTC	CASSPGQGAQGYTF
NA	NA	TRBV7-3	TRBJ2-1	TGTGCCAGCAGCTTATACGGGTCTTATGGGAATGAGCAGTTCTTC	CASSLYGSYGNEQFF
TRBD2	NA	TRBV6-6	TRBJ2-1	TGTGCCAGCAGTTCCTTAGCGGGAGGCTACAATGAGCAGTTCTTC	CASSSLAGGYNEQFF
NA	NA	TRBV5-8	TRBJ2-1	TGTGCCAGCCTTAAACCCGTGATTAGCTCCTACAATGAGCAGTTCTTC	CASLKPVISSYNEQFF
TRBD2	NA	TRBV5-4	TRBJ2-1	TGTGCCAGCAGCTTAGCGGGGGGCACCTACAATGAGCAGTTCTTC	CASSLAGGTYNEQFF
NA	NA	TRBV27	TRBJ2-3	TGTGCCAGCAGCAGGCGTGGCGGGACTGGCACAGATACGCAGTATTTT	CASSRRGGTGTDTQYF
TRBD1	NA	TRBV6-5	TRBJ2-2	TGTGCCAGCAGTTACCTGGGACAGATGAACACCGGGGAGCTGTTTTTT	CASSYLGQMNTGELFF
TRBD2	few	TRBV7-8	TRBJ2-3	TGTGCCAGCAGCTTAGCGCGAGTAGCGGGGAATCGAGATACGCAGTATTTT	CASSLARVAGNRDTQYF
NA	NA	TRBV30	TRBJ1-6	TGTGCCTGGAGTCCAGGATCCTTATCACCCCTCCACTTT	CAWSPGSLSPLHF
TRBD2	NA	TRBV7-2	TRBJ2-7	TGTGCCACTAGCGGGAGTCCCTACGAGCAGTACTTC	CATSGSPYEQYF
NA	NA	TRBV4-1	TRBJ2-1	TGCGCCAGCAGCCACGGCCGGCAAGCGGGGACAAATGAGCAGTTCTTC	CASSHGRQAGTNEQFF
TRBD1	NA	TRBV10-1	TRBJ2-1	TGCGCCAGCAGTGACCCCGGGACAGGGATTTACAATGAGCAGTTCTTC	CASSDPGTGIYNEQFF
NA	NA	TRBV27	TRBJ2-1	TGTGCCAGCAGTTTATCGCAGGTTCGGTACAATGAGCAGTTCTTC	CASSLSQVRYNEQFF
NA	NA	TRBV6-1	TRBJ2-1	TGTGCCAGCAGTGACGCCGCCCTCACAAGATACAATGAGCAGTTCTTC	CASSDAALTRYNEQFF
TRBD1	once	TRBV6-5	TRBJ1-5	TGTGCCAGCAGTCGGGACAGGGGATCGAATCAGCCCCAGCATTTT	CASSRDRGSNQPQHF
NA	NA	TRBV2	TRBJ2-2	TGTGCCAGCAGTGAGCAGTACACCGGGGAGCTGTTTTTT	CASSEQYTGELFF
NA	NA	TRBV6-1	TRBJ2-2	TGTGCCAGCACCCCACAGGGCTCGAACACCGGGGAGCTGTTTTTT	CASTPQGSNTGELFF
TRBD2	NA	TRBV30	TRBJ2-5	TGTGCCTGGGAACCGGGACTATCCCAAGAGACCCAGTACTTC	CAWEPGLSQETQYF
TRBD1	NA	TRBV6-6	TRBJ1-5	TGTGCCAGCAGTGGACAGGGGGCCAGTCAGCCCCAGCATTTT	CASSGQGASQPQHF
NA	NA	TRBV10-2	TRBJ2-7	TGCGCCAGCAGACCCCGAGCGGGCTCCTACGAGCAGTACTTC	CASRPRAGSYEQYF
NA	once	TRBV6-5	TRBJ1-2	TGTGCCAGCAGTTACCGGGACGGGGGCTATGGCTACACCTTC	CASSYRDGGYGYTF
TRBD1	NA	TRBV29-1	TRBJ1-5	TGCAGCGTTATACAGGGGGCCTCGAATCAGCCCCAGCATTTT	CSVIQGASNQPQHF
TRBD2	NA	TRBV4-1	TRBJ2-2	TGCGCCAGCAGCCAAGAAGGGCCCCTAGCGGTTAACACCGGGGAGCTGTTTTTT	CASSQEGPLAVNTGELFF
NA	NA	TRBV11-2	TRBJ2-1	TGTGCCAGCAGCTTAGAGAGGACAGCCACTCTCCGCTCCTACAATGAGCAGTTCTTC	CASSLERTATLRSYNEQFF
NA	NA	TRBV6-6	TRBJ2-1	TGTGCCAGCAGTCAGGGGAGCGGCGCACACTACAATGAGCAGTTCTTC	CASSQGSGAHYNEQFF
TRBD1	few	TRBV4-3	TRBJ1-6	TGCGCCAGCAGCCAGTTGACAGGGTCAGATTCACCCCTCCACTTT	CASSQLTGSDSPLHF
TRBD1	NA	TRBV7-2	TRBJ2-5	TGTGCCAGCAGCCTTTGGGGACAGGGCCAAGAGACCCAGTACTTC	CASSLWGQGQETQYF
NA	NA	TRBV10-3	TRBJ2-7	TGTGCCATCAGTGAGACAAGCTCCTACGAGCAGTACTTC	CAISETSSYEQYF
NA	NA	TRBV7-9	TRBJ2-3	TGTGCCAGCAGCCCGTACACAGATACGCAGTATTTT	CASSPYTDTQYF
TRBD1	NA	TRBV30	TRBJ1-5	TGTGCCTGGAATTCAGGGGGGCATCAGCCCCAGCATTTT	CAWNSGGHQPQHF
TRBD1	few	TRBV7-9	TRBJ2-4	TGTGCCAGCAGCTCAAACAGGGGTTTCAACATTCAGTACTTC	CASSSNRGFNIQYF
TRBD1	many	TRBV30	TRBJ2-7	TGTGCCTGGAGCGCCGTCGCTACAGGGGATAAGTGGTACTTC	CAWSAVATGDKWYF
NA	once	TRBV27	TRBJ2-7	TGTGCCAGCAGTTTACTAAATTTCCCCCACGAGCAGTACTTC	CASSLLNFPHEQYF
NA	NA	TRBV30	TRBJ1-6	TGTGCCTGGAGTTGGGGAAGGGGAGGCGGTTCACCCCTCCACTTT	CAWSWGRGGGSPLHF